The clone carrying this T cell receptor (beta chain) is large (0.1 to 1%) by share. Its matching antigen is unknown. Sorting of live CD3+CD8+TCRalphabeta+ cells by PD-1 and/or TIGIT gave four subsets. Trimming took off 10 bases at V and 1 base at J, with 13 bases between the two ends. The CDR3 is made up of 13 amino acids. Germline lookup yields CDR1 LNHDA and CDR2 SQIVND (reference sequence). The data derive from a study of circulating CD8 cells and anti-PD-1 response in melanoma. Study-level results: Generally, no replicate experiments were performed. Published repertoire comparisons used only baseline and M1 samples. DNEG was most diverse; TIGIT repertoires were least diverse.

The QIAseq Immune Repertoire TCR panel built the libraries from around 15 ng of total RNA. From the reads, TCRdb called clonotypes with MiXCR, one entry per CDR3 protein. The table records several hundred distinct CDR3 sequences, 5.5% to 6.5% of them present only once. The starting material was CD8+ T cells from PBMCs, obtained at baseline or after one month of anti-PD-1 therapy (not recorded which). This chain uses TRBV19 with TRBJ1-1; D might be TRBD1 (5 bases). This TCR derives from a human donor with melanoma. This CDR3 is CATQWGWNTEAFF. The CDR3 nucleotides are TGTGCCACCCAATGGGGGTGGAACACTGAAGCTTTCTTT.